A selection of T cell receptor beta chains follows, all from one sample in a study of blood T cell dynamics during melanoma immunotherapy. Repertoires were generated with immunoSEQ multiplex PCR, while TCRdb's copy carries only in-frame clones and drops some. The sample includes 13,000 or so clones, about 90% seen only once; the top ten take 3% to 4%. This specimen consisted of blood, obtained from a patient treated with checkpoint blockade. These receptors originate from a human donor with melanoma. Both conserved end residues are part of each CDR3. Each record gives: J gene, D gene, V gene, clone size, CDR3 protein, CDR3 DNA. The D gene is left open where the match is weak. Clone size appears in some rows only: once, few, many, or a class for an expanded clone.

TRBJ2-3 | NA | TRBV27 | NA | CASSLDRSTDTQYF | TGTGCCAGCAGTTTAGACAGAAGCACAGATACGCAGTATTTT
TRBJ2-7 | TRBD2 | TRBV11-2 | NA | CASSTGLERFSYEQYF | TGTGCCAGCAGCACGGGACTAGAGCGATTCTCCTACGAGCAGTACTTC
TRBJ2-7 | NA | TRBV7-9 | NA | CASSNPKTYEQYF | TGTGCCAGCAGTAACCCCAAAACCTACGAGCAGTACTTC
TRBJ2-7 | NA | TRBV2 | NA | CASRNQNPYEQYF | TGTGCCAGCAGGAACCAGAATCCCTACGAGCAGTACTTC
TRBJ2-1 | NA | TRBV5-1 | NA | CASSGTRSSYNEQFF | TGCGCCAGCAGCGGAACCAGGAGCTCCTACAATGAGCAGTTCTTC
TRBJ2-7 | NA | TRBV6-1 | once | CASISSRYEQYF | TGTGCCAGCATCAGTTCCCGGTACGAGCAGTACTTC
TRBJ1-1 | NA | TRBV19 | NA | CASSILAWTEAFF | TGTGCCAGTAGTATTCTAGCCTGGACTGAAGCTTTCTTT
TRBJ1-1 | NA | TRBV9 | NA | CASSVGGGFTEAFF | TGTGCCAGCAGCGTAGGAGGGGGGTTCACTGAAGCTTTCTTT
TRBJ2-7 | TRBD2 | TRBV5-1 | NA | CASSPGGGYYEQYF | TGCGCCAGCAGCCCCGGGGGGGGGTACTACGAGCAGTACTTC
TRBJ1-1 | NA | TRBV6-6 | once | CASSPRTGNTEAFF | TGTGCCAGCAGCCCTAGGACGGGGAACACTGAAGCTTTCTTT
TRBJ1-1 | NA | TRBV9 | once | CASSVDRNTEAFF | TGTGCCAGCAGCGTAGACAGAAACACTGAGGCTTTCTTT
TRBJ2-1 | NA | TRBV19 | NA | CASSIRGQWGGSSYNEQFF | TGTGCCAGTAGTATACGGGGGCAGTGGGGCGGGAGCTCCTACAATGAGCAGTTCTTC
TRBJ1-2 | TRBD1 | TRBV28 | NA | CASRRPGTGGLHYGYTF | TGTGCCAGCAGAAGACCCGGGACAGGGGGCCTCCACTATGGCTACACCTTC
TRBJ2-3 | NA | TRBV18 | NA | CASSPPTRASTDTQYF | TGTGCCAGCTCACCACCCACTCGTGCTAGCACAGATACGCAGTATTTT
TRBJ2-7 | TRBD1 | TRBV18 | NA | CASSPLEGQGATYEQYF | TGTGCCAGCTCACCACTGGAGGGACAGGGCGCAACCTACGAGCAGTACTTC
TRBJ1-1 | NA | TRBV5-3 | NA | CARSLTANTEAFF | TGTGCCAGAAGTCTCACAGCGAACACTGAAGCTTTCTTT
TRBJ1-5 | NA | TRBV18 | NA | CASSPQFGKPQHF | TGTGCCAGCTCACCACAATTTGGGAAGCCCCAGCATTTT
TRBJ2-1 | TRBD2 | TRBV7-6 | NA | CASSTSAGARIGEQFF | TGTGCCAGCAGCACTTCCGCGGGAGCTAGGATTGGTGAGCAGTTCTTC
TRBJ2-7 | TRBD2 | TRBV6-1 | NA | CASSALAGEGEQYF | TGTGCCAGCAGTGCCCTAGCGGGAGAAGGGGAGCAGTACTTC
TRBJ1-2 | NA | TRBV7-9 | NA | CASSFESYGYTF | TGTGCCAGCAGCTTTGAGTCCTATGGCTACACCTTC
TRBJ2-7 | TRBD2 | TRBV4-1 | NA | CASSRPFTSGRGEQYF | TGCGCCAGCAGCCGTCCTTTTACTAGCGGGAGGGGTGAGCAGTACTTC
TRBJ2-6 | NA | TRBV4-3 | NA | CASSQESAGSGANVLTF | TGCGCCAGCAGCCAAGAAAGCGCGGGGTCTGGGGCCAACGTCCTGACTTTC
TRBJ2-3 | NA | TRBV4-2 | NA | CASSQDRKADTQYF | TGTGCCAGCAGCCAAGATAGGAAGGCAGATACGCAGTATTTT
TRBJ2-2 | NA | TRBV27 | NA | CASSLWASRGTGELFF | TGTGCCAGCAGTTTATGGGCTAGCAGGGGCACCGGGGAGCTGTTTTTT
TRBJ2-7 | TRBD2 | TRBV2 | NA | CASSPTSGSAYEQYF | TGTGCCAGCAGTCCGACTAGCGGGAGCGCCTACGAGCAGTACTTC
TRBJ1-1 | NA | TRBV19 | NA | CASSARIPNTEAFF | TGTGCCAGTAGTGCGCGGATTCCGAACACTGAAGCTTTCTTT
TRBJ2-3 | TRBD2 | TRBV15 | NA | CATKGLAGGRDTQYF | TGTGCCACCAAAGGACTAGCGGGAGGGCGGGATACGCAGTATTTT
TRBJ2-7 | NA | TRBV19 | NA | CASSHAGSSYEQYF | TGTGCCAGTAGTCATGCGGGATCCTCCTACGAGCAGTACTTC
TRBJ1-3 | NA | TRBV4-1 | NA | CASSQGRGYSGNTIYF | TGCGCCAGCAGCCAAGGCCGGGGCTACTCTGGAAACACCATATATTTT
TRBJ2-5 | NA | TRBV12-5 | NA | CASGLDGWRVFQETQYF | TGTGCTAGTGGTTTGGATGGATGGAGGGTCTTCCAAGAGACCCAGTACTTC
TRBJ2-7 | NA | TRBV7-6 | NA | CASSLGQFYEQYF | TGTGCCAGCAGCTTAGGACAGTTCTACGAGCAGTACTTC
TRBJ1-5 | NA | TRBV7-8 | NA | CASSLETGYSNQPQHF | TGTGCCAGCAGCTTAGAAACAGGTTATAGCAATCAGCCCCAGCATTTT
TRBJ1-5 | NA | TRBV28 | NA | CASRSDERQPQHF | TGTGCCAGCAGATCGGACGAGCGCCAGCCCCAGCATTTT
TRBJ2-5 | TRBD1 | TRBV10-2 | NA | CATQGQPQETQYF | TGCGCCACCCAGGGACAGCCCCAAGAGACCCAGTACTTC
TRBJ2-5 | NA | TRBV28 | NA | CASSFGAPRGTQYF | TGTGCCAGCAGTTTCGGGGCCCCCAGGGGGACCCAGTACTTC
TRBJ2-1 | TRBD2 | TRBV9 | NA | CASSYRGLAVNEQFF | TGTGCCAGCAGCTATCGCGGACTAGCGGTAAATGAGCAGTTCTTC
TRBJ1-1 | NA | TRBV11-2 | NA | CASSPKVGFAEAFF | TGTGCCAGCAGCCCTAAGGTGGGGTTCGCTGAAGCTTTCTTT
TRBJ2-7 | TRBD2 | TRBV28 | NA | CASTASGSSSQYF | TGTGCCAGCACTGCTAGCGGGAGTTCATCGCAGTACTTC
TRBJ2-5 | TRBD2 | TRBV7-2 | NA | CASSGGGLGETQYF | TGTGCCAGCAGCGGCGGGGGTTTGGGGGAGACCCAGTACTTC
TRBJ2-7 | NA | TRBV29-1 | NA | CSVETTGPYEQYF | TGCAGCGTTGAAACTACAGGGCCGTACGAGCAGTACTTC
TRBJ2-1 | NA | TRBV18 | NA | CASSPTQASSYNEQFF | TGTGCCAGCTCACCAACTCAGGCAAGCTCCTACAATGAGCAGTTCTTC
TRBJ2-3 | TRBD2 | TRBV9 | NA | CASSVKAGVTDTQYF | TGTGCCAGCAGCGTAAAAGCGGGAGTGACAGATACGCAGTATTTT
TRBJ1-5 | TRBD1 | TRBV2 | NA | CASSPRTGGDVNQPQHF | TGTGCCAGCAGTCCCCGGACAGGGGGCGACGTAAATCAGCCCCAGCATTTT
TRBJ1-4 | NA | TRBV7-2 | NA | CASSRLGGRGEKLFF | TGTGCCAGCAGTCGACTAGGGGGACGGGGTGAAAAACTGTTTTTT
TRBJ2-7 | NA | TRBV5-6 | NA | CASSSEQGAYEQYF | TGTGCCAGCAGCTCAGAACAGGGCGCCTACGAGCAGTACTTC
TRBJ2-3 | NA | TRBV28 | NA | CASSPRRRDTQYF | TGTGCCAGCAGCCCCCGGCGGAGAGATACGCAGTATTTT
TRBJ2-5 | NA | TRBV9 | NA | CASSVGGYQETQYF | TGTGCCAGCAGCGTAGGCGGCTACCAAGAGACCCAGTACTTC
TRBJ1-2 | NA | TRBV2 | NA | CASRRSVTPYGYTF | TGTGCCAGCAGGCGGTCGGTGACCCCCTATGGCTACACCTTC
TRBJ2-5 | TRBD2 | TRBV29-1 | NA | CSGGDYRGTQYF | TGCAGCGGGGGGGACTATCGCGGGACCCAGTACTTC
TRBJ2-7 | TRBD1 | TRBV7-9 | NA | CATRRDGTGSYEQYF | TGTGCCACCAGGAGGGACGGGACAGGGTCGTACGAGCAGTACTTC
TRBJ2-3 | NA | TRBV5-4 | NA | CASSPGRRSSTDTQYF | TGTGCCAGCAGCCCGGGCAGGCGCTCTAGCACAGATACGCAGTATTTT
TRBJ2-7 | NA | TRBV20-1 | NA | CSARAPNEQYF | TGCAGTGCTAGAGCCCCTAACGAGCAGTACTTC
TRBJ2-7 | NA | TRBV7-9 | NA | CASSLGAVSITEQYF | TGTGCCAGCAGCTTAGGGGCTGTCAGTATTACCGAGCAGTACTTC
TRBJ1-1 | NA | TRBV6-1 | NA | CASSERGGLF | TGTGCCAGCAGTGAAAGGGGGGGCCTCTTT